Presented here are 19 T cell receptor beta chains from one specimen sequenced in a study of post-analysis software for immune sequencing data. Their cognate antigens are unknown. Unique molecular identifiers were built into the TCR beta cDNA libraries. TCRdb re-derived calls from the PCR reads in MiXCR, one entry per CDR3 protein. The repertoire consists of fewer than 700,000 distinct CDR3 sequences, with about 40% occurring once and the leading ten covering approximately 1.7%. Points from the study as a whole: When patients were compared with controls, roughly five TRBV segments were more frequent, TRBV5-6, TRBV5-1 and TRBV20-1 among them.

The sample was blood. The source of these receptors is a girl between 10 and 17 years old with multiple sclerosis.

To note about this clonotype: A read error may account for a junction end that differs from germline. The chain carries TRBV5-1 and TRBJ2-5; possibly TRBD2 for D (6 bases). This CDR3 region has 12 residues. Germline loops: CDR1 SGHRS, CDR2 YFSETQ. This CDR3 is CASSLDGGEQHF. For the CDR3, the DNA is TGCGCCAGCAGCTTGGACGGCGGGGAGCAGCACTTC.

This clonotype appeared many times. The chain joins TRBV28 to TRBJ2-1; TRBD1 aligns across 10 bases. The length of the CDR3 is 15 residues. V shed 5 bases, J shed 3 bases, and the junction held 4 bases outside the gene matches. Per the germline V gene, CDR1 is MDHEN and CDR2 is SYDVKM. CDR3 bases: TGTGCCAGCAGTCCGGGACAGGGGCTCTACAATGAGCAGTTCTTC. Encoded protein: CASSPGQGLYNEQFF.

The rearrangement links TRBV5-1 to TRBJ2-1; D might be TRBD2 (6 bases). This CDR3 is 14 amino acids long. Germline lookup yields CDR1 SGHRS and CDR2 YFSETQ. V lost 3 bases, J lost 0 bases, and 7 bases lay in between. The CDR3 protein is CASSWGVSYNEQFF. The CDR3 bases are TGCGCCAGCAGCTGGGGGGTCTCCTACAATGAGCAGTTCTTC.

This rearrangement joins TRBV12-5 to TRBJ2-5; D possibly uses TRBD1 or TRBD2 (5 bases each). The CDR3 runs 17 residues. Trimming stripped 0 bases from V and 5 bases from J, with 19 bases between. Per the germline V gene, CDR1 is LGHNT and CDR2 is FRNRAP. The CDR3 bases are TGTGCTAGTGGTTTGGTACTTCTTGGGGGAGTGGTGGAGACCCAGTACTTC. It yields the protein CASGLVLLGGVVETQYF. The full variable domain, its missing parts supplied by reference TRBV12-5 and TRBJ2-5, is DARVTQTPRHKVTEMGQEVTMRCQPILGHNTVFWYRQTMMQGLELLAYFRNRAPLDDSGMPKDRFSAEMPDATLATLKIQPSEPRDSAVYFCASGLVLLGGVVETQYFGPGTRLLVL.

There are a few counts of this clonotype. The CDR3 protein is CASSPRDRGLHSNQPQHF. The CDR3 DNA sequence: TGTGCCAGCAGCCCCCGGGACAGGGGACTCCATAGCAATCAGCCCCAGCATTTT. This rearrangement joins TRBV6-1 to TRBJ1-5; TRBD1 matches at 10 bases. CDR3 size: 18 residues. The V and J ends lost 6 bases and 0 bases, in that order; junction bases with no gene match: 11. The germline V gene encodes CDR1 MNHNS and CDR2 SASEGT.

This clonotype was detected a few times. A junction end diverges from the germline sequence, so it may reflect a read error. The chain carries TRBV5-1 and TRBJ2-5; D possibly matches TRBD1 or TRBD2 (5 bases each). The last part of the DNA fits TRBJ2-7 better; the J call may be wrong. This CDR3 comprises 14 residues. Germline loops: CDR1 SGHRS, CDR2 YFSETQ. CDR3 nucleotides: TGCGCCAGTAGCTTGGGACGGCAACTCAACGAGCAGTACTTC. Protein sequence: CASSLGRQLNEQYF.

This clonotype has more than one count but fewer than ten. The V call is TRBV12-3 or TRBV12-4, the J call TRBJ1-1; D is uncertain. The CDR3 length is 13 residues. Trimming removed 0 bases from V and 6 bases from J, with 8 bases in between. CDR3 loop: CASSLAWGAEAFF. The CDR3 DNA follows: TGTGCCAGCAGTTTAGCATGGGGTGCTGAAGCTTTCTTT.

This clonotype was counted only a few times. The genes are TRBV20-1 and TRBJ2-7, with 8 bases fitting TRBD2. CDR1 is DFQATT, CDR2 SNEGSKA, per germline (reference sequence). V trimming: 3 bases; J trimming: 6 bases; junction bases outside the gene matches: 7. The CDR3 spans 13 residues. CDR3 DNA sequence: TGCAGTGCTAGGGGGCTAGCGGGCTCCGAGCAGTACTTC. It specifies CSARGLAGSEQYF.

This clonotype was observed a handful of times. This CDR3 is CASSLEWLGGDSYTDTQYF. The CDR3 nucleotides read TGTGCCAGCAGTTTAGAGTGGCTGGGCGGGGATAGTTACACAGATACGCAGTATTTT. The rearrangement links TRBV28 to TRBJ2-3; D is perhaps TRBD2 (6 bases). CDR1 is MDHEN, CDR2 SYDVKM, per germline. The CDR3 is made up of 19 amino acids. Trimming took 2 bases from V and 2 from J, leaving 23 bases between them.

With respect to this clonotype: Germline is not matched at one junction end, which may reflect a read error. The V gene is TRBV20-1, the J gene TRBJ1-5; D unresolved. This CDR3 has 14 amino acids. The V gene's germline CDR1 is DFQATT and CDR2 SNEGSKA (reference sequence). This CDR3 is CSARDPASTQPQHF. The CDR3 bases are TGCAGTGCTAGAGATCCTGCTAGCACTCAGCCCCAGCATTTT.

The V gene is TRBV27, the J gene TRBJ2-1; 8 bases map to TRBD1. With V trimmed by 8 bases and J by 8 bases, 8 bases remained unmatched. The CDR3 runs 13 residues. Germline V gives CDR1 MNHEY, CDR2 SMNVEV (reference sequence). The CDR3 DNA reads TGTGCCAGCTCGACGACAGGGGCCTATGAGCAGTTCTTC. Translating gives CASSTTGAYEQFF.

This chain uses TRBV29-1 with TRBJ2-1; 8 bases line up with TRBD1. V lost 7 bases to trimming and J lost 4 bases; unmatched junction nucleotides: 9. The CDR3 sequence is 14 residues long. Germline V gives CDR1 SQVTM, CDR2 ANQGSEA. DNA of the CDR3: TGCAGCGCGAGAGACAGGGGCCCTTACAATGAGCAGTTCTTC. It encodes CSARDRGPYNEQFF.

This clonotype has just a few counts. This rearrangement joins TRBV6-2 or TRBV6-3 to TRBJ2-5, with 7 bases fitting TRBD2. Germline V lookup: CDR1 MNHEY, CDR2 SVGEGT. The CDR3 totals 14 residues. The J segment lost 0 bases and the V segment lost 11 bases, leaving 9 bases of the junction unmatched. The CDR3, as DNA: TGTGCCGGTGCAAGGGCGGGGGACCAAGAGACCCAGTACTTC. It translates to CAGARAGDQETQYF.

The chain is built from TRBV21-1 and TRBJ1-2; no check of the table's D call, TRBD1, against the DNA was made. TRBV21-1 is given as a pseudogene. The CDR3 sequence is 13 residues long. CDR3 DNA sequence: TGTGCCAGCATCCCGACAGCTCATTATGGCTACACCTTC. Translation gives CASIPTAHYGYTF.

The CDR3, as DNA: TGTGCCAGCAGCGAAGAGGGGCGGGATGAAAAACTGTTTTTT. This gives the protein CASSEEGRDEKLFF. V and J are TRBV9 and TRBJ1-4, with a tentative D call TRBD1 (5 bases). Germline assignment: CDR1 SGDLS and CDR2 YYNGEE. The ends were cut back, 3 bases at V and 6 bases at J, with 12 bases in the middle. The CDR3 runs to 14 residues.

The chain combines TRBV12-3 or TRBV12-4 with TRBJ2-1, with D perhaps TRBD2 (7 bases). The CDR3 spans 14 residues. The ends were cut back, 0 bases at V and 8 bases at J, with 11 bases in the middle. The CDR3, as DNA: TGTGCCAGCAGTTTAGCGGGGGGGCGCCATGAGCAGTTCTTC. This sequence encodes CASSLAGGRHEQFF.

V and J are TRBV5-6 and TRBJ2-3; a possible D gene is TRBD2 (6 bases). V lost 7 bases to trimming and J lost 2 bases, with 8 bases between them. This CDR3 is 12 amino acids long. The germline V gene has CDR1 SGHDT and CDR2 YYEEEE. Here the CDR3 DNA reads TGTGCCAGCCGGCGGGACACAGATACGCAGTATTTT. Residues: CASRRDTDTQYF.

CDR3 DNA sequence: TGTGCCAGCAGCGTCCGGGACAGGGGGCACGATGGCTACACCTTC. Amino acid sequence: CASSVRDRGHDGYTF. The rearrangement uses TRBV7-8 and TRBJ1-2, with 12 bases lining up with TRBD1. Germline CDR1 SGHVS, CDR2 FQNEAQ. The CDR3 runs 15 residues. Trimming removed 5 bases from V and 6 bases from J; junction bases left unmatched: 7.

The sample holds a few counts of this clonotype. This chain joins TRBV20-1 and TRBJ2-2; D not resolved. V shed 2 bases and J shed 1 base, with 2 bases lying between them. The CDR3 totals 12 residues. The germline CDR1 and CDR2 sequences are DFQATT and SNEGSKA (reference sequence). CDR3 DNA: TGCAGTGCTAGACTGAACACCGGGGAGCTGTTTTTT. Residues: CSARLNTGELFF.